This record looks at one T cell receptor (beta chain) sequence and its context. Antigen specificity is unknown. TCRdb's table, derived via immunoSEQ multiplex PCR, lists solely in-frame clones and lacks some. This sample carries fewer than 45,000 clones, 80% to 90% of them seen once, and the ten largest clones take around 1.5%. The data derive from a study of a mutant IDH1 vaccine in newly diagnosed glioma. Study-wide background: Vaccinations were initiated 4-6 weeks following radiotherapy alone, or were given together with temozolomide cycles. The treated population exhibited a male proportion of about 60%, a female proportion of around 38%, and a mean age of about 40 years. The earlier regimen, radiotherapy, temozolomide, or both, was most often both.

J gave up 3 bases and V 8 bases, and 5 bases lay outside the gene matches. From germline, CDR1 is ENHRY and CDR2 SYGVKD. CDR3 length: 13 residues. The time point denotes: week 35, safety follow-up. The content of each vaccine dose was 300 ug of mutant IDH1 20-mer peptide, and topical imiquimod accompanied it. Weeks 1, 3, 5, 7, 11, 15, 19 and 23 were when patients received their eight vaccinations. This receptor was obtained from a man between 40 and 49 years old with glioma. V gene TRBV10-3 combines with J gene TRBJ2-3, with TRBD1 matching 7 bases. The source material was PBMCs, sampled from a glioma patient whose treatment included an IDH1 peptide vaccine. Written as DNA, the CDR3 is TGTGCCATCCGCGAACAGGGGACAGATACGCAGTATTTT. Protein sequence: CAIREQGTDTQYF.